Listed below are T cell receptor beta chains from one sample, sequenced in a study of T cells in Graves' hyperthyroidism and ophthalmopathy. TCRdb re-analysed the multiplex PCR reads in MiXCR, keeping a single row per CDR3 protein. The profile shows fewer than 750,000 distinct CDR3 sequences, more than 45% of them singletons. Sequenced sample: peripheral blood or thyroid tissue (not recorded which). All receptors derive from a woman younger than 30 with Graves' hyperthyroidism. Both conserved end residues are part of each CDR3. Each record gives: J gene, clone size, D gene, V gene, CDR3 length, CDR3 DNA, CDR3 protein. A D gene is named only where the DNA matches it firmly. Rows give clone size only sometimes, using once, few, many, or a class for an expanded clone.

>TRBJ2-1|NA|TRBD2|TRBV2|15
TGTGCCAGCAGTTCCGGGACTAGCGGGTTGGATGAGCAGTTCTTC
CASSSGTSGLDEQFF
>TRBJ1-5|NA|NA|TRBV20-1|15
TGCAGTGCTAAAGGGGGTCGGGACACAGATCAGCCCCAGCATTTT
CSAKGGRDTDQPQHF
>TRBJ1-5|many|NA|TRBV20-1|15
TGCAGTGCTAGAGATGTAGGGACCGGCAATCAGCCCCAGCATTTT
CSARDVGTGNQPQHF
>TRBJ1-1|many|NA|TRBV18|12
TGTGCCAGCTCAGCGGTCGGCACTGAAGCTTTCTTT
CASSAVGTEAFF
>TRBJ1-1|NA|NA|TRBV7-9|15
TGTGCCAGCAGCTCCGGGACTGCGGGGACCACTGAAGCCTTCTTT
CASSSGTAGTTEAFF
>TRBJ1-2|NA|TRBD1|TRBV10-3|16
TGTGCCATCAGTCCGGACAGGCGGGGGAATAACTATGGCTACACCTTC
CAISPDRRGNNYGYTF
>TRBJ2-5|NA|NA|TRBV12-3/TRBV12-4|13
TGTGCCAGCAGTCACGGCCTGGGGGAGACCCAGTACTTC
CASSHGLGETQYF
>TRBJ2-5|NA|NA|TRBV29-1|13
TGCAGCAGAGACTCGGACCTAGGGGAGACCCAGTACTTC
CSRDSDLGETQYF
>TRBJ2-7|many|TRBD2|TRBV6-2/TRBV6-3|14
TGTGCCAGCAGTTGGACTAGCGGGAGCCCCAAGCAGTACTTC
CASSWTSGSPKQYF
>TRBJ2-5|NA|NA|TRBV10-3|11
TGTGCCACCGGCGGAGGAGAGACCCAGTACTTC
CATGGGETQYF
>TRBJ2-7|NA|NA|TRBV7-6|12
TGTGCCAGCAGCCAGACTCGTAATGAGCAGTACTTC
CASSQTRNEQYF
>TRBJ1-1|many|NA|TRBV7-8|16
TGTGCCAGCAGCTTAGGCCCGACAGCCCCGTCTGCTGAAGCTTTCTTT
CASSLGPTAPSAEAFF
>TRBJ1-2|NA|NA|TRBV2|15
TGTGCCAGCAGTTACCGGAGGGTCAGCCGCTATGGCTACACCTTC
CASSYRRVSRYGYTF
>TRBJ2-2|many|NA|TRBV20-1|16
TGCAGTGCTAGAGATAGGCTAGCGCCGAACACCGGGGAGCTGTTTTTT
CSARDRLAPNTGELFF
>TRBJ1-3|NA|TRBD1|TRBV2|14
TGTGCCAGCAGATCAGGGGGGGGCTGGAACACCATATATTTT
CASRSGGGWNTIYF
>TRBJ2-5|NA|TRBD1|TRBV7-9|16
TGTGCCAGCAGCCAACCCGGGGACAGGGGAGAGGAGACCCAGTACTTC
CASSQPGDRGEETQYF
>TRBJ2-5|many|NA|TRBV7-9|14
TGTGCCAGCAGCCAGGTGGGCTCGCAAGAGACCCAGTACTTC
CASSQVGSQETQYF
>TRBJ2-2|NA|NA|TRBV11-2|15
TGTGCCAGCAACCCCTGGGGGCAGAACACCGGGGAGCTGTTTTTT
CASNPWGQNTGELFF
>TRBJ2-4|NA|NA|TRBV14|14
TGTGCCAGCAGCCAAGAGGACGGCAAAAACATTCAGTACTTC
CASSQEDGKNIQYF
>TRBJ1-4|many|NA|TRBV2|18
TGTGCCAGCACCCTGAGCATAGCACAAGACCTTAATAATGAAAAACTGTTTTTT
CASTLSIAQDLNNEKLFF
>TRBJ1-1|many|NA|TRBV20-1|12
TGCAGTGGTAGACAGCCGAACACTGAAGCTTTCTTT
CSGRQPNTEAFF
>TRBJ2-3|NA|TRBD2|TRBV29-1|16
TGCAGCGTTTACGGGCCCATAGCGGGACTCACAGATACGCAGTATTTT
CSVYGPIAGLTDTQYF
>TRBJ2-5|NA|TRBD2|TRBV7-2|15
TGTGCCAGCAGCGGGACTAGCGGACGGGGAGAGACCCAGTACTTC
CASSGTSGRGETQYF
>TRBJ1-1|NA|NA|TRBV19|13
TGTGCCAGTAGTTCCGGGACTTTCGCTGAAGCTTTCTTT
CASSSGTFAEAFF
>TRBJ1-4|NA|NA|TRBV2|14
TGTGCCAGCAGTGTGGTGCGGTCAAATGAAAAACTGTTTTTT
CASSVVRSNEKLFF
>TRBJ2-4|NA|TRBD2|TRBV2|19
TGTGCCAGCAGTGAAGCGCGCTGGGCTAGCGGGATAGCCAAAAACATTCAGTACTTC
CASSEARWASGIAKNIQYF
>TRBJ2-6|NA|NA|TRBV25-1|15
TGTGCCAGCAGTCTCCCCCGTTCTGGGGCCAACGTCCTGACTTTC
CASSLPRSGANVLTF
>TRBJ1-4|NA|NA|TRBV7-8|16
TGTGCCAGCAGCTACTCGGGACTGGGATCGAATGAAAAACTGTTTTTT
CASSYSGLGSNEKLFF
>TRBJ2-5|many|TRBD2|TRBV5-6|16
TGTGCCAGCAGCGAATTACTAGCGGGAGTGCAAGAGACCCAGTACTTC
CASSELLAGVQETQYF
>TRBJ1-2|many|NA|TRBV5-1|14
TGCGCCAGCAGCTTGAGAGGGCCTAACTATGGCTACACCTTC
CASSLRGPNYGYTF
>TRBJ1-1|many|NA|TRBV20-1|15
TGCAGTGCTAGAGACCACCGGGGGGTTAACACTGAAGCTTTCTTT
CSARDHRGVNTEAFF
>TRBJ2-7|many|NA|TRBV29-1|16
TGCAGCGTTGAAGATCAAGCTGGAGGTAGCTCCTACGAGCAGTACTTC
CSVEDQAGGSSYEQYF
>TRBJ2-7|many|NA|TRBV29-1|13
TGCAGCGTTGGCGGAGGGGGCTCCTACGAGCAGTACTTC
CSVGGGGSYEQYF
>TRBJ1-1|NA|NA|TRBV19|15
TGTGCCAGTAGTATCAGCGGTTGGGGTTGCACTGAAGCTTTCTTT
CASSISGWGCTEAFF
>TRBJ2-1|NA|NA|TRBV7-2|13
TGTGCCAGCAGCTCCAAGGGACGGAATGAGCAGTTCTTC
CASSSKGRNEQFF